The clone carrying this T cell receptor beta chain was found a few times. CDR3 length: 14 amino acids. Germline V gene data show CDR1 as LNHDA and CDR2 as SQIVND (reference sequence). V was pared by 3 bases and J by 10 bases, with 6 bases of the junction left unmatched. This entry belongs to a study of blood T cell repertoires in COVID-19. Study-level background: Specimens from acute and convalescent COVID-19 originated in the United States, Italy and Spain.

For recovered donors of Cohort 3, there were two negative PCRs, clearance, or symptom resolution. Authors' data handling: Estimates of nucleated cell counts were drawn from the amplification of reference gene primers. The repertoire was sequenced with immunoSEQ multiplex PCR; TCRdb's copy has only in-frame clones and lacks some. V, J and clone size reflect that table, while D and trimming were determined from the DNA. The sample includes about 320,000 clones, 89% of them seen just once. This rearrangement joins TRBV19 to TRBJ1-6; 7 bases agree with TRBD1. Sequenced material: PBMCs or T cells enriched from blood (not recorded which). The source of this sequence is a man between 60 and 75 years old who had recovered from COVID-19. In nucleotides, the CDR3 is TGTGCCAGTAGTATGACAGGGTCACGGTCACCCCTCCACTTT. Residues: CASSMTGSRSPLHF. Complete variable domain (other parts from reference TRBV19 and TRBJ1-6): DGGITQSPKYLFRKEGQNVTLSCEQNLNHDAMYWYRQDPGQGLRLIYYSQIVNDFQKGDIAEGYSVSREKKESFPLTVTSAQKNPTAFYLCASSMTGSRSPLHFGNGTRLTVT.